This passage covers 5 T cell receptor beta chains from one sample sequenced in a study of T cells in Graves' hyperthyroidism and ophthalmopathy. RNA transcripts served as the template for amplifying TCR beta CDR3 regions. First-round RT-PCR with HTBI primers amplified the TCR CDR3 region. TCRdb fed the multiplex PCR reads into MiXCR, producing one record per CDR3 protein. The sample has some 620,000 distinct CDR3 sequences, roughly 16% seen once. Sequencing was performed on blood. These receptors were taken from a woman aged 25 to 45 with Graves' hyperthyroidism.

The chain uses TRBV29-1 and TRBJ1-2; D gene uncertain. Germline V gene lookup returns CDR1 SQVTM and CDR2 ANQGSEA. Trimming pared 1 base from V and 9 bases from J, leaving 0 bases between. The CDR3 consists of 8 residues. The CDR3 DNA follows: TGCAGCGTTGAAGGCTACACCTTC. Translated: CSVEGYTF.

CDR3 bases: TGCGCCAGCAGCCAAGATGGTGCGGCTACAGGTGAGCAGTACTTC. It is translated as CASSQDGAATGEQYF. The rearrangement uses TRBV4-3 and TRBJ2-7; D perhaps matches TRBD1 (5 bases). Germline lookup yields CDR1 LGHNA and CDR2 YSLEER. With 0 bases removed from V and 7 bases from J, the gap between germline ends came to 16 bases. The length of the CDR3 is 15 residues.

This clonotype was recorded at least ten times. The chain combines TRBV28 with TRBJ1-1; 9 nucleotides match TRBD1. The J segment lost 4 bases and the V segment lost 6 bases, leaving 9 bases of the junction unmatched. The germline gives CDR1 MDHEN, CDR2 SYDVKM. This CDR3 has 15 amino acids. Written as DNA, the CDR3 is TGTGCCAGCAGCCCTCAAACAGGGGGCCTCACTGAAGCTTTCTTT. It is translated as CASSPQTGGLTEAFF.

This clonotype was seen repeatedly, ten times or more. The V call is TRBV11-2, the J call TRBJ1-4; D is perhaps TRBD1 (5 bases). Germline CDR1 SGHAT, CDR2 FQNNGV. The CDR3 is 16 residues long. V was trimmed by 5 bases and J by 2 bases, leaving 15 bases between them. CDR3 DNA: TGTGCCAGCAGCCCAGCGGGGCCAGGGACTAATGAAAAACTGTTTTTT. This translates into CASSPAGPGTNEKLFF.

The chain carries TRBV29-1 and TRBJ2-1, with a possible D match to TRBD2 (6 bases). V was shortened by 8 bases and J by 8 bases, with 13 bases between the two germline ends. This CDR3 has 11 amino acids. Germline V lookup: CDR1 SQVTM, CDR2 ANQGSEA. CDR3 nucleotides: TGCAGCTCCGAGGAGGGCGATGAGCAGTTCTTC. This gives the protein CSSEEGDEQFF.